The entry below gives a single TCR beta chain sequence along with its context. Its cognate antigen is unknown. Repertoires were generated with immunoSEQ multiplex PCR, while TCRdb's copy carries only in-frame clones and drops some. The table has tens of thousands of clones, 70% to 80% seen once; the top ten hold 2.9%. Ipilimumab CTLA-4 blockade and focal radiation were given to patients with chemo-refractory metastatic non-small-cell lung cancer. V lost 5 bases, J lost 5 bases, and 4 bases stayed unmatched. The germline V gene encodes CDR1 LNHDA and CDR2 SQIVND (reference sequence). The CDR3 extends over 14 amino acids. This sample is drawn from a study of radiotherapy plus CTLA-4 blockade in lung cancer. Study-wide findings and caveats: Among blood TCR repertoires after radiotherapy plus ipilimumab, tumor-derived clones expanded. Reports identified early blood T cell clone dynamics, with interferon-beta, as the best response predictor.

The receptor was isolated from a human donor with non-small cell lung cancer who had a complete response to radiotherapy plus ipilimumab. V usage is TRBV19 and J usage is TRBJ2-3, with TRBD1 identical over 10 bases. The source was peripheral blood, collected from a patient treated with radiotherapy plus ipilimumab. CDR3 loop: CASSGRDRGDTQYF. In DNA, the CDR3 is TGTGCCAGTAGTGGCCGGGACAGGGGAGATACGCAGTATTTT.